Each of the 31 T cell receptor beta chains below was sequenced from the same sample in a study of human T cells and chemical hapten exposure. Time point meaning: pre-sensitization, week 0. This sample's treatment: therapeutic diphenylcyclopropenone sensitization with weekly scalp DPC. In TCRdb, the RACE reads were re-called with MiXCR into one record per CDR3 protein. This sample has tens of thousands of distinct CDR3 sequences, with approximately 13% found just once. Sequencing used whole blood, obtained in connection with sensitization to the hapten diphenylcyclopropenone (DPC). These receptors all stem from a woman in her twenties or thirties with alopecia areata. Some clones in this sample may be carry-over from other donors' samples.

This clonotype was found many times. J is TRBJ1-1 and V is TRBV9; D may be TRBD1 (5 bases). There are 12 residues in the CDR3. Deletions cut 3 bases from V and 11 bases from J, with 14 bases between. Germline values: CDR1 SGDLS, CDR2 YYNGEE. The CDR3 region is CASSEGTDRAFF. The CDR3 DNA reads TGTGCCAGCAGCGAGGGGACGGATAGGGCTTTCTTT.

This clonotype was counted only a few times. V gene TRBV19 combines with J gene TRBJ2-4; D might be TRBD1 (6 bases). With 9 bases removed from V and 0 bases from J, the gap between germline ends came to 12 bases. Germline CDR1 reads LNHDA; CDR2 reads SQIVND (reference sequence). CDR3 length: 14 residues. The CDR3 sequence: CASRQVAAKNIQYF. DNA for the CDR3: TGTGCCAGCCGACAGGTAGCAGCCAAAAACATTCAGTACTTC. The entire variable domain, with the rest obtained from reference TRBV19 and TRBJ2-4, is as follows: DGGITQSPKYLFRKEGQNVTLSCEQNLNHDAMYWYRQDPGQGLRLIYYSQIVNDFQKGDIAEGYSVSREKKESFPLTVTSAQKNPTAFYLCASRQVAAKNIQYFGAGTRLSVL.

The V call is TRBV10-3, the J call TRBJ2-3; a weak D match, TRBD2 (6 bases). Per the germline V gene, CDR1 is ENHRY and CDR2 is SYGVKD. The CDR3 covers 15 residues. The CDR3 coding sequence is TGTGTCACGAAGGCGGAGGGCGAGTTCACAGATACGCAGTATTTT. It encodes CVTKAEGEFTDTQYF.

This clonotype was found many times. The gene calls are TRBV30 and TRBJ2-7; TRBD1 aligns across 9 bases. Unmatched junction bases numbered 8, after V lost 3 bases and J lost 2 bases. The germline V gene has CDR1 GTSNPN and CDR2 SVGIG (reference sequence). This CDR3 spans 15 amino acids. CDR3 residues: CAWSPLTGGTYEQYF. Written as DNA, the CDR3 is TGTGCCTGGAGCCCCTTGACAGGGGGTACCTACGAGCAGTACTTC.

The J gene is TRBJ1-1, the V gene TRBV29-1; D is perhaps TRBD1 (5 bases). CDR3 length: 15 residues. Germline loops: CDR1 SQVTM, CDR2 ANQGSEA. V was trimmed by 4 bases and J by 0 bases, leaving 15 bases between them. The CDR3 spells CSVGSGWGMNTEAFF. The CDR3 coding sequence is TGCAGCGTTGGGAGTGGTTGGGGCATGAACACTGAAGCTTTCTTT.

This rearrangement joins TRBV6-2 or TRBV6-3 to TRBJ2-3, with a possible D match to TRBD2 (5 bases). Trimming stripped 0 bases from V and 7 bases from J, with 11 bases between. There are 14 residues in the CDR3. The V gene's germline CDR1 is MNHEY and CDR2 SVGEGT. Written as DNA, the CDR3 is TGTGCCAGCAGTTACTCGCCTAGCTACTATACGCAGTATTTT. This sequence encodes CASSYSPSYYTQYF.

This clonotype has just a few counts. This sequence joins TRBV19 and TRBJ1-2; perhaps TRBD1 as D (6 bases). In germline, CDR1 is LNHDA, CDR2 SQIVND (reference sequence). V was trimmed by 5 bases and J by 4 bases, leaving 11 bases between them. This CDR3 region has 13 residues. This chain's CDR3 is CASSRQGSYGYTF. DNA for the CDR3: TGTGCCAGTAGTCGGCAGGGGAGCTATGGCTACACCTTC.

This clonotype was picked up many times. The rearrangement joins TRBV7-6 to TRBJ2-7, with D maybe TRBD2 (6 bases). Germline CDR1 reads SGHVS; CDR2 reads FNYEAQ. CDR3 length: 14 residues. V was trimmed by 5 bases and J by 0 bases, leaving 11 bases between them. In nucleotides, the CDR3 is TGTGCCAGCAGCCGATCGGGACTCTCCTACGAGCAGTACTTC. It yields the protein CASSRSGLSYEQYF.

The chain recombines TRBV7-2 with TRBJ2-2; D is undetermined. The CDR3 is made up of 16 amino acids. Germline V gene data show CDR1 as SGHTA and CDR2 as FQGNSA. Trimming removed 0 bases from V and 2 bases from J, with 10 bases in between. DNA of the CDR3: TGTGCCAGCAGCTTAGCGCCCGGTGTCAACACCGGGGAGCTGTTTTTT. It yields the protein CASSLAPGVNTGELFF.

This clonotype was observed many times. For the CDR3, the DNA is TGTGCCAGCGGGCCGGGGACAGGGAACTATGGCTACACCTTC. It yields the protein CASGPGTGNYGYTF. The chain joins TRBV6-5 to TRBJ1-2; TRBD1 matches 9 bases. Germline values: CDR1 MNHEY, CDR2 SVGAGI. The CDR3 has 14 amino acids. Germline trimming cut 8 bases from V and 2 bases from J; bases unmatched to any gene: 6.

This clonotype was observed a few times. The chain is built from TRBV7-6 and TRBJ1-1; D unclear. CDR3 length: 17 amino acids. V lost 1 base and J 5 bases, leaving 20 bases between the germline ends. The germline gives CDR1 SGHVS, CDR2 FNYEAQ. CDR3 protein: CASSLVLGRLGRTEAFF. The DNA for the CDR3 is TGTGCCAGCAGCTTAGTCCTCGGGCGTCTAGGGCGGACTGAAGCTTTCTTT.

The gene calls are TRBV5-4 and TRBJ1-6; D uncertain. The V end was cut by 3 bases, the J end by 9 bases, with 10 bases between. Looked up from germline, CDR1 is SGHNT and CDR2 is YYREEE (reference sequence). The CDR3 covers 13 residues. As DNA, the CDR3 is TGTGCCAGCAGCTACGAACCGAGTTCACCCCTCCACTTT. As protein: CASSYEPSSPLHF.

In this sample, this clonotype turned up many times. This chain links TRBV6-5 with TRBJ1-5; unclear D gene. V lost 5 bases and J lost 7, with 15 bases in between. Germline V gene lookup returns CDR1 MNHEY and CDR2 SVGAGI. The CDR3 contains 14 residues. CDR3 residues: CASSPLARRQPQHF. CDR3 DNA: TGTGCCAGCAGTCCCCTGGCGCGAAGGCAGCCCCAGCATTTT.

The chain carries TRBV19 and TRBJ2-1; D is perhaps TRBD1 (5 bases). In germline, CDR1 is LNHDA, CDR2 SQIVND (reference sequence). This CDR3 comprises 13 residues. V was pared by 1 base and J by 11 bases, with 12 bases between. CDR3 sequence: CASSIGGQGQQFF. CDR3 DNA: TGTGCCAGTAGTATAGGCGGCCAGGGCCAGCAGTTCTTC.

This rearrangement joins TRBV6-5 to TRBJ2-7; D call uncertain. Germline loops: CDR1 MNHEY, CDR2 SVGAGI. This CDR3 contains 12 residues. Trimming removed 0 bases from V and 6 bases from J, with 6 bases in between. CDR3 loop: CASSYSSGEQYF. DNA of the CDR3: TGTGCCAGCAGTTACTCATCGGGCGAGCAGTACTTC.

A few counts support this clonotype. This chain links TRBV29-1 with TRBJ2-7; D uncertain. This CDR3 is built from 12 residues. V was pared by 7 bases and J by 2 bases, with 12 bases between. Per germline, CDR1 SQVTM and CDR2 ANQGSEA. This CDR3 reads CSAGRQAYEQYF. As DNA, the CDR3 is TGCAGCGCCGGTCGCCAGGCCTACGAGCAGTACTTC.

The chain combines TRBV20-1 with TRBJ2-7; D perhaps matches TRBD2 (5 bases). The CDR3 spans 14 residues. The germline gives CDR1 DFQATT, CDR2 SNEGSKA (reference sequence). Deletions cut 5 bases from V and 5 bases from J, with 19 bases between. CDR3 amino acids: CSADRPTSEDEQYF. The CDR3 DNA reads TGCAGTGCTGACCGTCCTACCTCGGAGGACGAGCAGTACTTC.

This clonotype was detected ten times or more. CDR3 DNA sequence: TGCGCCAGCAGCCACGAGCGGCAAGAGACCCAGTACTTC. Amino acids: CASSHERQETQYF. The rearrangement links TRBV4-3 to TRBJ2-5; a possible D gene is TRBD2 (5 bases). CDR3 length equals 13 residues. Germline lookup yields CDR1 LGHNA and CDR2 YSLEER. Trimming took 3 bases from V and 2 from J, leaving 7 bases between them.

This clonotype was detected ten times or more. The CDR3 DNA is TGTGCCAGCAGTCGACTCCCGGAGGGCACTGAAGCTTTCTTT. It translates to CASSRLPEGTEAFF. The chain links TRBV3-1 to TRBJ1-1, with no clear D. V was clipped by 6 bases and J by 4 bases, with 15 bases between them. The CDR3 contains 14 residues. The germline V gene encodes CDR1 LGHDT and CDR2 YNNKEL (reference sequence).

The chain combines TRBV20-1 with TRBJ2-1, with TRBD2 matching over 7 bases. The CDR3 spans 13 residues. Trimming took 3 bases from V and 3 from J; bases not matched to a gene: 2. Germline-derived CDR1 and CDR2 are DFQATT and SNEGSKA (reference sequence). CDR3 residues: CSASGRLYNEQFF. CDR3 nucleotides: TGCAGTGCTAGCGGGAGGCTCTACAATGAGCAGTTCTTC.

This clonotype was detected ten times or more. V usage is TRBV3-1 and J usage is TRBJ2-2; D remains unclear. The germline CDR1 and CDR2 sequences are LGHDT and YNNKEL (reference sequence). The V end lost 2 bases, the J end lost 9 bases, and 4 bases lay between the germline ends. The CDR3 has 11 amino acids. CDR3 protein: CASSQSRELFF. The CDR3 coding sequence is TGTGCCAGCAGCCAATCCCGGGAGCTGTTTTTT.

The chain combines TRBV20-1 with TRBJ2-4; TRBD2 aligns across 12 bases. Germline V lookup: CDR1 DFQATT, CDR2 SNEGSKA (reference sequence). V trimming: 5 bases; J trimming: 0 bases; junction bases outside the gene matches: 11. The CDR3 has 18 residues. CDR3 residues: CSASAGLAGTLAKNIQYF. DNA for the CDR3: TGCAGTGCTTCAGCAGGACTAGCGGGGACCTTAGCCAAAAACATTCAGTACTTC.

This clonotype was recorded at least ten times. The chain carries TRBV6-5 and TRBJ1-2, with D perhaps TRBD1 (5 bases). V shed 6 bases and J shed 4 bases, with 12 bases lying between them. The CDR3 runs to 13 residues. Germline CDR1 is MNHEY and CDR2 is SVGAGI. The CDR3 loop is CASSLGHGYGYTF. In nucleotides, the CDR3 is TGTGCCAGCAGCCTCGGACACGGCTATGGCTACACCTTC.

This clonotype turned up a few times. The chain links TRBV9 to TRBJ1-3; tentatively, D is TRBD1 (5 bases). The V and J ends lost 3 bases and 3 bases respectively, with 16 bases between them. This CDR3 contains 16 residues. Looked up from germline, CDR1 is SGDLS and CDR2 is YYNGEE. The CDR3 reads CASSGGGTLVGNTIYF. CDR3 coding DNA: TGTGCCAGCAGCGGTGGGGGAACTCTGGTTGGAAACACCATATATTTT.

This clonotype showed up just a few times. The chain employs TRBV10-3 and TRBJ2-7; D gene ambiguous. This CDR3 comprises 11 residues. Trimming pared 0 bases from V and 6 bases from J, leaving 3 bases between. Germline lookup yields CDR1 ENHRY and CDR2 SYGVKD. The CDR3 spells CAISESFEQYF. In nucleotides, the CDR3 is TGTGCCATCAGTGAGTCTTTCGAGCAGTACTTC.

This clonotype was observed many times. This sequence joins TRBV6-6 and TRBJ2-5; TRBD1 matches 10 bases. The CDR3 totals 17 residues. J gave up 1 base and V 2 bases, and 7 bases lay outside the gene matches. CDR1 is MNHNY, CDR2 SVGAGI, per germline (reference sequence). The CDR3 reads CASSYGTGANLQETQYF. The CDR3 bases are TGTGCCAGCAGTTACGGGACAGGGGCCAACCTCCAAGAGACCCAGTACTTC.

This clonotype was recorded many times. This sequence joins TRBV20-1 and TRBJ1-5; 7 bases fit TRBD1. This CDR3 has 15 amino acids. J lost 3 bases, V lost 0 bases, and 5 bases had no gene match. In germline, CDR1 is DFQATT, CDR2 SNEGSKA (reference sequence). This CDR3 is CSARDLGTVNQPQHF. The CDR3 nucleotides are TGCAGTGCTAGAGATCTAGGGACAGTCAATCAGCCCCAGCATTTT.

This clonotype has a handful of counts. The V and J genes are TRBV7-2 and TRBJ2-4, with 8 nucleotides matching TRBD1. The CDR3 covers 15 residues. Trimming took 3 bases from V and 1 from J; bases not matched to a gene: 2. From germline, CDR1 is SGHTA and CDR2 FQGNSA. The DNA of the CDR3 is TGTGCCAGCAGCTTGCGACAGGGGGCCAAAAACATTCAGTACTTC. Residues: CASSLRQGAKNIQYF.

This clonotype came up a few times. The chain has TRBV7-8 and TRBJ2-2; D call uncertain. Germline loops: CDR1 SGHVS, CDR2 FQNEAQ. Trimming pared 7 bases from V and 2 bases from J, leaving 5 bases between. The CDR3 consists of 12 residues. CDR3 protein: CASIQNTGELFF. For the CDR3, the DNA is TGTGCCAGCATCCAAAACACCGGGGAGCTGTTTTTT. The variable domain in full, completed from reference TRBV7-8 and TRBJ2-2, reads GAGVSQSPRYKVAKRGQDVALRCDPISGHVSLFWYQQALGQGPEFLTYFQNEAQLDKSGLPSDRFFAERPEGSVSTLKIQRTQQEDSAVYLCASIQNTGELFFGEGSRLTVL.

CDR3 DNA sequence: TGTGCCAGCAGCGATCTAGGCGGGACCTCCTACAATGAGCAGTTCTTC. It yields the protein CASSDLGGTSYNEQFF. V and J are TRBV9 and TRBJ2-1; perhaps TRBD2 as D (6 bases). The V end was cut by 3 bases, the J end by 0 bases, with 13 bases between. The CDR3 contains 16 residues. Germline CDR1 reads SGDLS; CDR2 reads YYNGEE.

This clonotype appeared a few times. This chain joins TRBV28 and TRBJ2-1; possible D gene TRBD2, 6 bases. Germline CDR1 MDHEN, CDR2 SYDVKM. The V gene lost 6 bases and the J gene lost 4 bases, with 16 bases spanning the gap. This CDR3 spans 15 amino acids. CDR3 bases: TGTGCCAGCAGCCAGATCTCGGCGGGGTACAATGAGCAGTTCTTC. Translated, it gives CASSQISAGYNEQFF.